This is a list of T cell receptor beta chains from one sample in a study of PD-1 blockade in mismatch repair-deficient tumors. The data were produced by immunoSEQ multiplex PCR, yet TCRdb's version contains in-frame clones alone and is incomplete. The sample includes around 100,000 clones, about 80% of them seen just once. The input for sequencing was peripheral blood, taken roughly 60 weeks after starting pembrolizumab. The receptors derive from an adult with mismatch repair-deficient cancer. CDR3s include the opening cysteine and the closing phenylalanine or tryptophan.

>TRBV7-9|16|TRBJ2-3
CASSAGLAGGTDTQYF
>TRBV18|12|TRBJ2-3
CASSSAADTQYF
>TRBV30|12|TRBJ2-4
CAWSLGKNIQYF
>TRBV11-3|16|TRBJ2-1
CASSPRTSGGHNEQFF
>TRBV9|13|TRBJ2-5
CASSVAGSETQYF
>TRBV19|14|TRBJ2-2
CASSIGLNTGELFF
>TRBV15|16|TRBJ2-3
CATSISSAEEEDTQYF
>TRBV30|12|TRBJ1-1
CAWSQTGTEAFF
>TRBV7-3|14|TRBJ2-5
CASSRDRSQETQYF
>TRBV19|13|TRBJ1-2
CASRHQDNYGYTF
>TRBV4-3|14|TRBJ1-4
CASSRDTSNEKLFF
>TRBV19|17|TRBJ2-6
CASQYRGISSGANVLTF